Shown below are 14 T cell receptor beta chains from a single sample sequenced in a study of cytomegalovirus exposure and HLA in healthy donors. Primers for the PCR totalled 60 Vbeta and 13 Jbeta. TCRdb's table, derived via immunoSEQ multiplex PCR, lists solely in-frame clones and lacks some. The sample gives some 150,000 clones, roughly 80% of which show up once; less than 4.5% is in the top ten. Source material: PBMCs. These TCRs come from a young man in good health and CMV-seropositive.

This sequence joins TRBV7-8 and TRBJ1-2, with 9 bases matching TRBD1. Germline CDR1 and CDR2: SGHVS and FQNEAQ. Trimming at V came to 0 bases and at J to 6 bases, leaving 2 bases not matched to a gene. This CDR3 has 14 amino acids. The chain's CDR3 is CASSLARTGDGYTF. The CDR3 DNA is TGTGCCAGCAGCTTAGCCCGGACAGGGGATGGCTACACCTTC.

This sequence joins TRBV5-6 and TRBJ1-2; D uncertain. The V end lost 6 bases, the J end lost 4 bases, and 16 bases lay between the germline ends. This CDR3 comprises 14 residues. CDR1 and CDR2 (germline): SGHDT, YYEEEE. CDR3 nucleotide sequence: TGTGCCAGCACCCTAGGCTACGGCGCCTATGGCTACACCTTC. Amino acids: CASTLGYGAYGYTF.

V usage is TRBV6-5 and J usage is TRBJ2-7; D may be TRBD1 (6 bases). V was clipped by 6 bases and J by 0 bases, with 15 bases between them. Germline V CDR1 and CDR2: MNHEY, SVGAGI. CDR3 length: 15 amino acids. The CDR3 DNA sequence: TGTGCCAGCAGGCCCGACAGGATGAGCTCCTACGAGCAGTACTTC. Translating it yields CASRPDRMSSYEQYF.

This clone was seen only once. This sequence joins TRBV2 and TRBJ2-5, with 7 bases fitting TRBD2. The CDR3 runs to 15 residues. J lost 3 bases, V lost 0 bases, and 4 bases had no gene match. The germline CDR1 and CDR2 sequences are SNHLY and FYNNEI. DNA of the CDR3: TGTGCCAGCAGTGAAGCGCTTCTAGCGGAAGAGACCCAGTACTTC. Encoded protein: CASSEALLAEETQYF.

The chain is built from TRBV5-6 and TRBJ2-7; 9 bases line up with TRBD2. CDR1 is SGHDT, CDR2 YYEEEE, per germline. J gave up 3 bases and V 5 bases, and 9 bases lay outside the gene matches. There are 15 residues in the CDR3. The CDR3 here is CASSFTAGGYYEQYF. The CDR3 coding sequence is TGTGCCAGCAGTTTCACTGCGGGGGGGTACTACGAGCAGTACTTC.

The count of this clone is one. This chain joins TRBV5-1 and TRBJ2-3, with a possible D match to TRBD2 (6 bases). This CDR3 region has 15 residues. CDR1 and CDR2 (germline): SGHRS, YFSETQ. V was pared by 4 bases and J by 5 bases, with 17 bases between. As DNA, the CDR3 is TGCGCCAGCAGCGGGGGGACGAGTAATGTAGATACGCAGTATTTT. This sequence encodes CASSGGTSNVDTQYF.

The chain combines TRBV7-3 with TRBJ2-3; TRBD2 agrees at 14 bases. Germline lookup yields CDR1 SGHTA and CDR2 FQGTGA. V gave up 5 bases and J gave up 6 bases; unmatched junction bases: 4. The CDR3 spans 15 residues. The CDR3 spells CASSRLAGGRDTQYF. The CDR3 nucleotides are TGTGCCAGCAGCCGACTAGCGGGGGGGCGGGATACGCAGTATTTT. Filled out from reference TRBV7-3 and TRBJ2-3, the complete variable domain reads GAGVSQTPSNKVTEKGKYVELRCDPISGHTALYWYRQSLGQGPEFLIYFQGTGAADDSGLPNDRFFAVRPEGSVSTLKIQRTERGDSAVYLCASSRLAGGRDTQYFGPGTRLTVL.

The chain joins TRBV29-1 to TRBJ1-4, with D unclear. Per the germline V gene, CDR1 is SQVTM and CDR2 is ANQGSEA. V lost 1 base to trimming and J lost 4 bases, with 7 bases between them. The CDR3 contains 13 residues. The CDR3 is CSVEGGVNEKLFF. DNA for the CDR3: TGCAGCGTTGAAGGCGGCGTTAATGAAAAACTGTTTTTT.

In its sample, this clone was seen a few times. The chain combines TRBV5-1 with TRBJ2-6; no clear D gene. The germline gives CDR1 SGHRS, CDR2 YFSETQ. Trimming removed 0 bases from V and 5 bases from J, with 6 bases in between. The CDR3 totals 14 residues. The CDR3: CASSLGSRANVLTF. CDR3 sequence (DNA): TGCGCCAGCAGCTTGGGATCTAGGGCCAACGTCCTGACTTTC.

This chain uses TRBV5-1 with TRBJ2-3; possibly TRBD1 for D (6 bases). Trimming shortened V by 7 bases and J by 4 bases, and 13 bases separated the two germline ends. Germline V gives CDR1 SGHRS, CDR2 YFSETQ. CDR3 length: 13 residues. CDR3 sequence reads: CASSSGGPDTQYF. CDR3 nucleotide sequence: TGCGCCAGCTCTTCTGGGGGCCCAGATACGCAGTATTTT.

The sample holds one count of this clone. The chain has TRBV6-6 and TRBJ2-5, with D unclear. Per the germline V gene, CDR1 is MNHNY and CDR2 is SVGAGI (reference sequence). V gave up 3 bases and J gave up 5 bases, with 4 bases separating them. CDR3 length: 11 amino acids. This chain's CDR3 is CASSYSETQYF. The CDR3 nucleotides are TGTGCCAGCAGTTATTCGGAGACCCAGTACTTC.

The rearrangement uses TRBV30 and TRBJ1-5; 8 bases agree with TRBD1. The CDR3 contains 12 residues. Trimming took 5 bases from V and 6 from J; bases not matched to a gene: 3. Germline values: CDR1 GTSNPN, CDR2 SVGIG (reference sequence). The CDR3 coding sequence is TGTGCCTGGGGACAGGGTGGTCAGCCCCAGCATTTT. Translation gives CAWGQGGQPQHF.

V usage is TRBV28 and J usage is TRBJ1-6, with a weak D call TRBD1 (5 bases). CDR3 length: 15 amino acids. The V end lost 5 bases, the J end lost 5 bases, and 13 bases lay between the germline ends. Germline V gene sequence: CDR1 MDHEN, CDR2 SYDVKM. CDR3: CASSRQSIDNSPLHF. DNA for the CDR3: TGTGCCAGCAGTAGACAGTCAATAGATAATTCACCCCTCCACTTT.

CDR3 sequence reads: CASRQGDTEAFF. Here the CDR3 DNA reads TGTGCCAGCAGACAGGGGGACACTGAAGCTTTCTTT. The chain links TRBV27 to TRBJ1-1; TRBD1 agrees at 8 bases. The ends lost 6 bases at V and 3 bases at J; junction bases unmatched: 0. The CDR3 covers 12 residues. From germline, CDR1 is MNHEY and CDR2 SMNVEV (reference sequence).